This TCR beta chain was obtained from a study of OX40 agonist ivuxolimab in advanced cancers. Study overall: Checkpoint inhibitors had been given previously to 40% of patients.

Trimming took off 1 base at V and 8 bases at J, with 6 bases between the two ends. The CDR3 loop spans 13 amino acids. Germline CDR1 and CDR2: SEHNR and FQNEAQ (reference sequence). This clone was seen repeatedly, ten times or more. Some clones are missing from TCRdb's copy, which holds only in-frame ones; the method was immunoSEQ multiplex PCR. The table records tens of thousands of clones, around nine tenths of them present only once. The source of this sequence is an adult with an advanced solid tumor such as melanoma, head and neck, liver or kidney cancer. This material consisted of CD4+ or CD8+ T cells sorted from blood, taken in a trial of the OX40 agonist ivuxolimab. The rearrangement uses TRBV7-9 and TRBJ1-6; no reliable D call. The CDR3 nucleotides read TGTGCCAGCAGCTTAGGAAGGGATTCACCCCTCCACTTT. Its protein product is CASSLGRDSPLHF.